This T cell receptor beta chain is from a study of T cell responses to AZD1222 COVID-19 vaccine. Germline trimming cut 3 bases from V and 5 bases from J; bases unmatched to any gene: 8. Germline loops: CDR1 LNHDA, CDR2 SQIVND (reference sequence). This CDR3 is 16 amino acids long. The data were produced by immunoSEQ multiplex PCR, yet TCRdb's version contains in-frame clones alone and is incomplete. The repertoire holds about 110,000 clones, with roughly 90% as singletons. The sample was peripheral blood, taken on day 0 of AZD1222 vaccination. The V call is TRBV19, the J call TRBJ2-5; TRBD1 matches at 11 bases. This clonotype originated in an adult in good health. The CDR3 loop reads CASSIPRTGGAETQYF. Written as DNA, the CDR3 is TGTGCCAGTAGTATCCCCCGGACAGGGGGCGCGGAGACCCAGTACTTC.